The subject of this entry is one T cell receptor (beta chain). The antigen remains unidentified. Distinct nucleotide sequences in the sample also encode this CDR3. The sample belongs to a study of shared clonotypes between healthy human individuals. Produced via immunoSEQ multiplex PCR; TCRdb's table is partial and in-frame only. Among about 1,900,000 clones listed, roughly 95% were seen once. The naive CD8 fraction comprised CD45RO-negative cells positively selected for CCR7 and excluded terminally differentiated effector memory CD45RA+ cells. V dropped 1 base and J dropped 2; count of bases not matched to a gene: 2. Germline loops: CDR1 MNHNS, CDR2 SASEGT. The CDR3 covers 14 residues. Study conclusions and caveats: Across subsets, estimated richness was generally greater for naive than for memory populations.

The origin of this receptor is a man aged 18 to 30 in good health. The chain is built from TRBV6-1 and TRBJ2-7; 7 bases fit TRBD2. Specimen: naive CD8+ T cells sorted from blood. In DNA form, the CDR3 reads TGTGCCAGCAGTGAAGTGGGGGGGACCTACGAGCAGTACTTC. Its translation is CASSEVGGTYEQYF.